This entry lists 2 T cell receptor beta chains sequenced from one sample in a study of CD8+CD57+ T cells in acquired aplastic anemia. CDR3 and TCR beta VDJ profiling relied on genomic DNA as the template. Each CDR3 protein gets one entry after TCRdb re-called the reads with MiXCR. There are 150,000 to 200,000 distinct CDR3 sequences in the sample; about half occur only once, and about 2.9% lies in the top ten. Before being chosen for sequencing, patients had shown CD8+CD57+ cell expansion by flow cytometry. Sample: sorted CD4+, CD8+, or CD8+CD57+ T cells (not recorded which) from PBMCs. The receptors derive from a human donor with aplastic anemia.

This sequence joins TRBV10-3 and TRBJ1-2, with D possibly TRBD1 on 5 matching bases. The germline V and J ends were trimmed by 10 bases and 7 bases, with 10 bases remaining between them. CDR3 length: 10 amino acids. In germline, CDR1 is ENHRY, CDR2 SYGVKD. For the CDR3, the DNA is TGTGCCACCGGGGCGGGTGGCTACACCTTC. Its translation: CATGAGGYTF.

V gene TRBV24-1 combines with J gene TRBJ1-6, with 8 bases fitting TRBD1. Trimming cost V 6 bases and J 7 bases; bases outside gene matches: 7. This CDR3 comprises 15 residues. CDR1 is KGHDR and CDR2 is SFDVKD in the germline V gene. CDR3 in DNA: TGTGCCACCAGTAGTCAGGGGGCAGGCAATTCACCCCTCCACTTT. Translating gives CATSSQGAGNSPLHF.